Below, one TCR beta chain is given with its context. The data belong to a study of blood T cell repertoires in COVID-19. Study as a whole: PBMCs, B-cell-depleted T cells, or T cells were the source of the cDNA or gDNA that made up the material.

Germline V gene lookup returns CDR1 LNHDA and CDR2 SQIVND (reference sequence). J was trimmed by 3 bases and V by 7 bases; bases with no gene match: 11. The CDR3 is made up of 15 amino acids. Sequencing used immunoSEQ multiplex PCR; TCRdb keeps in-frame clones, though not all of them. The sample consists of 180,000 or so clones, about 83% of them appearing once. Sequences were obtained from PBMCs or T cells enriched from blood (not recorded which). The sequence was obtained from a woman aged 50 to 65 in a cohort exposed to, infected with or recovered from COVID-19 (not recorded which). The chain recombines TRBV19 with TRBJ2-7, with 8 nucleotides matching TRBD2. As DNA, the CDR3 is TGTGCCAGTACTTTACTTACTAGCGGCGGCTACGAGCAGTACTTC. Protein: CASTLLTSGGYEQYF.